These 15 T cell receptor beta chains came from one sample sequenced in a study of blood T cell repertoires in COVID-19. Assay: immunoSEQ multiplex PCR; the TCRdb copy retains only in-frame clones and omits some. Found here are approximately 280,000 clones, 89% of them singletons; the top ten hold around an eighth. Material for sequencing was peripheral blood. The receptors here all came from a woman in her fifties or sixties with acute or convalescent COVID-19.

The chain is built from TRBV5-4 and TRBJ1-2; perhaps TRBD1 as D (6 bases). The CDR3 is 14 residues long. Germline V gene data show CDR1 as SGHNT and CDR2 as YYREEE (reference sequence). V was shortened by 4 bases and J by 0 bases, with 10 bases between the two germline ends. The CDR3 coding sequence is TGTGCCAGCAGCCTACGGACAGCTAACTATGGCTACACCTTC. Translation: CASSLRTANYGYTF.

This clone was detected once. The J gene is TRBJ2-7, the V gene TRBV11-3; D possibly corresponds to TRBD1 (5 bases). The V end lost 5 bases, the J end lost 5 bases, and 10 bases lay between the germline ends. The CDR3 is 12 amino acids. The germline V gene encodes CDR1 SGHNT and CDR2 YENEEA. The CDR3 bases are TGTGCCAGCAGCCAGGGTAGCCACGAGCAGTACTTC. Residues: CASSQGSHEQYF.

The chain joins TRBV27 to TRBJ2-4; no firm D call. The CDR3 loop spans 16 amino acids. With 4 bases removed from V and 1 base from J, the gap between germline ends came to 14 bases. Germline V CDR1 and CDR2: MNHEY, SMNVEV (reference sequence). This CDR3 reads CASSSAATEAKNIQYF. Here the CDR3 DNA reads TGTGCCAGCAGTTCGGCAGCGACGGAGGCCAAAAACATTCAGTACTTC.

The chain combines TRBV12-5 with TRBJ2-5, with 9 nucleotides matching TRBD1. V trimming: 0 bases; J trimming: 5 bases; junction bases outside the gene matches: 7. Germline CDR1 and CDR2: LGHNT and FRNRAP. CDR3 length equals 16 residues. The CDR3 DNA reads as TGTGCTAGTGGTTTGGTAGCTGGGACAGGGATTGAGACCCAGTACTTC. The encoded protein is CASGLVAGTGIETQYF.

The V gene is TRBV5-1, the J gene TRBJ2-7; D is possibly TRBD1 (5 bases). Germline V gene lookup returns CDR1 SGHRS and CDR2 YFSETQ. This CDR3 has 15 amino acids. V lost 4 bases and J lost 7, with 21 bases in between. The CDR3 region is CASSPQDSPDEEQYF. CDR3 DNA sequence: TGCGCCAGCAGCCCCCAAGACAGCCCCGACGAGGAGCAGTACTTC.

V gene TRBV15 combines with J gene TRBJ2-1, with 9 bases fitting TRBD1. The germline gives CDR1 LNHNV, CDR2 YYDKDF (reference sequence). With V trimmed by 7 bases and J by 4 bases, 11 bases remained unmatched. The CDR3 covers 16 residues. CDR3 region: CATTTLTGGAYNEQFF. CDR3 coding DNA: TGTGCCACCACCACATTAACAGGGGGCGCTTACAATGAGCAGTTCTTC. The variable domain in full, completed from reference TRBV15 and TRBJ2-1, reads DAMVIQNPRYQVTQFGKPVTLSCSQTLNHNVMYWYQQKSSQAPKLLFHYYDKDFNNEADTPDNFQSRRPNTSFCFLDIRSPGLGDTAMYLCATTTLTGGAYNEQFFGPGTRLTVL.

In nucleotides, the CDR3 is TGTGCCAGCAGCTTAGAGGTAGCGGGGGGGCGTGTGACCCAGTACTTC. This encodes CASSLEVAGGRVTQYF. V and J are TRBV7-2 and TRBJ2-5; 11 nucleotides match TRBD2. V shed 1 base and J 7 bases; nucleotides not matched to a gene: 8. The length of the CDR3 is 16 residues. Germline CDR1 reads SGHTA; CDR2 reads FQGNSA. Full variable domain (outside the CDR3, taken from reference TRBV7-2 and TRBJ2-5): GAGVSQSPSNKVTEKGKDVELRCDPISGHTALYWYRQSLGQGLEFLIYFQGNSAPDKSGLPSDRFSAERTGGSVSTLTIQRTQQEDSAVYLCASSLEVAGGRVTQYFGPGTRLLVL.

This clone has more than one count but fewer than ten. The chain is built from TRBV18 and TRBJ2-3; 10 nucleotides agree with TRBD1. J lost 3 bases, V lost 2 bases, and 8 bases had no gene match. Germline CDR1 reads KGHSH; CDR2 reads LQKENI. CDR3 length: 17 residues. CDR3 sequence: CASSPIPRQGATDTQYF. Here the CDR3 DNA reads TGTGCCAGCTCACCAATCCCCCGACAGGGGGCGACAGATACGCAGTATTTT.

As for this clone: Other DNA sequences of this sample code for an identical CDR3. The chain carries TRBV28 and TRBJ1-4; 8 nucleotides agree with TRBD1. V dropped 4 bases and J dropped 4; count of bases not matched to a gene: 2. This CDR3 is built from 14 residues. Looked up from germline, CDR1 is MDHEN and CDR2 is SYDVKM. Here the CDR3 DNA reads TGTGCCAGCAGTTCAGGGGGCAGTAATGAAAAACTGTTTTTT. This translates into CASSSGGSNEKLFF. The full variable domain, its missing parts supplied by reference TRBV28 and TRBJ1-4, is DVKVTQSSRYLVKRTGEKVFLECVQDMDHENMFWYRQDPGLGLRLIYFSYDVKMKEKGDIPEGYSVSREKKERFSLILESASTNQTSMYLCASSSGGSNEKLFFGSGTQLSVL.

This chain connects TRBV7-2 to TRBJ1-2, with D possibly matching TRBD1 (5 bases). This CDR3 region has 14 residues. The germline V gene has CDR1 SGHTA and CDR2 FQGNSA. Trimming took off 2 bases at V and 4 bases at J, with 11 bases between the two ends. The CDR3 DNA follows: TGTGCCAGCAGCTTAAGTGGGGCAGCCTATGGCTACACCTTC. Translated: CASSLSGAAYGYTF. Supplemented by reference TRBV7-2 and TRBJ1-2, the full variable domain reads GAGVSQSPSNKVTEKGKDVELRCDPISGHTALYWYRQSLGQGLEFLIYFQGNSAPDKSGLPSDRFSAERTGGSVSTLTIQRTQQEDSAVYLCASSLSGAAYGYTFGSGTRLTVV.

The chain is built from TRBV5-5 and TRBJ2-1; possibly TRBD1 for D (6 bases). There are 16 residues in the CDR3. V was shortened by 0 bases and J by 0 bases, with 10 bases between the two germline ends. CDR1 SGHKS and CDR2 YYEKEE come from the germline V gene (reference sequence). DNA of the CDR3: TGTGCCAGCAGCTTGGAGGGGGAAACCTCCTACAATGAGCAGTTCTTC. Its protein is CASSLEGETSYNEQFF.

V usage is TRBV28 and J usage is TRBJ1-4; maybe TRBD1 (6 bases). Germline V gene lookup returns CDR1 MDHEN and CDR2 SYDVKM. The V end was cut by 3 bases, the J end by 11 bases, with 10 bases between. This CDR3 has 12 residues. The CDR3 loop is CASSLRGHKLFF. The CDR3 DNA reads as TGTGCCAGCAGTTTGCGGGGGCATAAACTGTTTTTT. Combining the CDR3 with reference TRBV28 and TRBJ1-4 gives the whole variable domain DVKVTQSSRYLVKRTGEKVFLECVQDMDHENMFWYRQDPGLGLRLIYFSYDVKMKEKGDIPEGYSVSREKKERFSLILESASTNQTSMYLCASSLRGHKLFFGSGTQLSVL.

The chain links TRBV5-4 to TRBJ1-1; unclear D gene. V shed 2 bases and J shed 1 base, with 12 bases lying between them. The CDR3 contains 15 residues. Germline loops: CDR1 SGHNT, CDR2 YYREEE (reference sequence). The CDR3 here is CASSFQARGNTEAFF. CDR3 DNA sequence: TGTGCCAGCAGCTTTCAGGCGCGGGGGAACACTGAAGCTTTCTTT. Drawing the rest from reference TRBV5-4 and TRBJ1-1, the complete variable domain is ETGVTQSPTHLIKTRGQQVTLRCSSQSGHNTVSWYQQALGQGPQFIFQYYREEENGRGNFPPRFSGLQFPNYSSELNVNALELDDSALYLCASSFQARGNTEAFFGQGTRLTVV.

The CDR3 nucleotides read TGTGCCAGCAGTTTCAGGGGAGCGACTGGAAACACCATATATTTT. Encoded protein: CASSFRGATGNTIYF. The V gene is TRBV6-5, the J gene TRBJ1-3; TRBD1 might be the D (6 bases). The CDR3 sequence is 15 residues long. Germline CDR1 is MNHEY and CDR2 is SVGAGI. V was pared by 4 bases and J by 2 bases, with 12 bases between.

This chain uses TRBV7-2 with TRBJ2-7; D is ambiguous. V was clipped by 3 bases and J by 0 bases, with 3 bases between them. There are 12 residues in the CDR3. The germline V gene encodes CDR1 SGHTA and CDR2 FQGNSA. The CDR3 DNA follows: TGTGCCAGCAGCTTCCGCTCCTACGAGCAGTACTTC. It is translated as CASSFRSYEQYF.